This record covers a single T cell receptor (beta chain). This specimen belongs to a study of blood T cell repertoires in COVID-19. Study background: COVID-19 samples, acute and convalescent, were from the United States, Italy and Spain.

Germline V gene data show CDR1 as WSHSY and CDR2 as SAAADI. V lost 11 bases, J lost 5 bases, and 8 bases stayed unmatched. There are 12 residues in the CDR3. In the original workflow: Estimates of nucleated cell counts were drawn from the amplification of reference gene primers. Sequencing was performed with immunoSEQ multiplex PCR; in TCRdb, only in-frame clones are kept and a portion is missing. V and J calls plus clone size are reproduced from that table; the DNA served to infer D and trimming. The data contain around 200,000 clones, over 75% of them seen just once; the ten biggest clones take up approximately 6.1%.

Sequencing was carried out using peripheral blood. This TCR came from a man of 80 years or more with acute or convalescent COVID-19. The gene calls are TRBV10-2 and TRBJ2-5, with TRBD2 identical over 7 bases. CDR3 bases: TGCGCCGTCAACCGGCGGGGGGAGACCCAGTACTTC. It translates to CAVNRRGETQYF.